The clone carrying this TCR beta chain has more than one count but fewer than ten. This record comes from a study of T cell repertoires in cytomegalovirus infection. The overall study: Public TCR beta signatures indicated both CMV infection and matching HLA type.

Using its own MiXCR run on the reads, TCRdb lists one record per CDR3 protein. The sample includes some 400,000 distinct CDR3 sequences, approximately 31% of them seen just once. The CDR3 is 15 amino acids. The V gene end was trimmed by 5 bases and the J gene end by 0 bases; junction bases not matched to a gene: 7. The chain employs TRBV12-3 or TRBV12-4 and TRBJ2-7, with 7 bases fitting TRBD1. The receptor was isolated from a human donor in good health (CMV status not recorded). Some clones in this sample may be carry-over from other donors' samples. Input material: PBMCs. CDR3 DNA sequence: TGTGCCAGCAGTCCGGGACAGCACTCCTCCTACGAGCAGTACTTC. Encoded protein: CASSPGQHSSYEQYF.